Below are 28 T cell receptor beta chains sequenced from a single sample in a study of OX40 agonist ivuxolimab in advanced cancers. Assay: immunoSEQ multiplex PCR; the TCRdb copy retains only in-frame clones and omits some. The table has about 53,000 clones, 84% seen once. The source was CD4+ or CD8+ T cells sorted from blood, collected in a trial of the OX40 agonist ivuxolimab. These receptor sequences come from an adult with an advanced solid tumor such as melanoma, head and neck, liver or kidney cancer.

J is TRBJ1-3 and V is TRBV30; no clear D. Looked up from germline, CDR1 is GTSNPN and CDR2 is SVGIG (reference sequence). The CDR3 spans 15 residues. The V end was cut by 3 bases, the J end by 0 bases, with 12 bases between. This chain's CDR3 is CAWSGVADSGNTIYF. The CDR3 coding sequence is TGTGCCTGGAGCGGGGTGGCAGACTCTGGAAACACCATATATTTT.

CDR3 sequence (DNA): TGTGCCAGCAGCTTAGCGGGGACAGGGAATGAAAAACTGTTTTTT. It specifies CASSLAGTGNEKLFF. The chain joins TRBV7-9 to TRBJ1-4, with 9 bases aligning to TRBD1. V gave up 0 bases and J gave up 5 bases; unmatched junction bases: 1. Germline CDR1 and CDR2: SEHNR and FQNEAQ (reference sequence). The CDR3 extends over 15 amino acids.

The chain links TRBV6-1 to TRBJ2-2, with D possibly TRBD2 on 5 matching bases. Deletions cut 4 bases from V and 4 bases from J, with 10 bases between. CDR3 size: 14 residues. Looked up from germline, CDR1 is MNHNS and CDR2 is SASEGT. The CDR3 is CASSVQRSTGELFF. DNA of the CDR3: TGTGCCAGCAGTGTTCAGCGGAGCACCGGGGAGCTGTTTTTT.

V usage is TRBV19 and J usage is TRBJ2-1; 10 positions agree with TRBD2. With 5 bases clipped from V and 4 bases from J, the junction kept 5 bases outside the gene matches. The CDR3 runs to 15 residues. The germline gives CDR1 LNHDA, CDR2 SQIVND (reference sequence). The CDR3 here is CASSVSGRQYNEQFF. CDR3 in DNA: TGTGCCAGTAGTGTTAGCGGGAGGCAGTACAATGAGCAGTTCTTC.

V gene TRBV28 combines with J gene TRBJ1-2; D possibly corresponds to TRBD1 (5 bases). Germline CDR1 is MDHEN and CDR2 is SYDVKM. With 2 bases removed from V and 6 bases from J, the gap between germline ends came to 19 bases. The CDR3 covers 16 residues. CDR3 residues: CASSLLSPGSWDGYTF. The CDR3 coding sequence is TGTGCCAGCAGTTTACTGTCTCCAGGGAGCTGGGATGGCTACACCTTC.

This clone was seen only once. The chain is built from TRBV7-3 and TRBJ1-2; 8 bases fit TRBD1. Germline CDR1 SGHTA, CDR2 FQGTGA. The CDR3 extends over 15 amino acids. After removal of 2 bases from V and 0 bases from J, the junction contained 2 bases not matched to a gene. This CDR3 reads CASSLATGANYGYTF. The CDR3 region has the DNA TGTGCCAGCAGCTTAGCGACAGGGGCTAACTATGGCTACACCTTC. Filled out from reference TRBV7-3 and TRBJ1-2, the complete variable domain reads GAGVSQTPSNKVTEKGKYVELRCDPISGHTALYWYRQSLGQGPEFLIYFQGTGAADDSGLPNDRFFAVRPEGSVSTLKIQRTERGDSAVYLCASSLATGANYGYTFGSGTRLTVV.

The rearrangement links TRBV29-1 to TRBJ1-2; tentatively, D is TRBD1 (5 bases). V lost 6 bases to trimming and J lost 7 bases, with 15 bases between them. There are 12 residues in the CDR3. Germline CDR1 reads SQVTM; CDR2 reads ANQGSEA. Written as DNA, the CDR3 is TGCAGCGTCCAACGGGGGACCGCTGGCTACACCTTC. Encoded protein: CSVQRGTAGYTF.

The V call is TRBV5-1, the J call TRBJ2-1; 8 nucleotides line up with TRBD2. CDR1 and CDR2 from the germline V gene are SGHRS and YFSETQ. The CDR3 contains 15 residues. V trimming: 3 bases; J trimming: 3 bases; junction bases outside the gene matches: 5. CDR3: CASSWSGSGYNEQFF. The CDR3 DNA sequence: TGCGCCAGCAGCTGGAGCGGGAGCGGCTACAATGAGCAGTTCTTC.

The chain combines TRBV27 with TRBJ2-7; D not certain. Trimming stripped 2 bases from V and 2 bases from J, with 7 bases between. Looked up from germline, CDR1 is MNHEY and CDR2 is SMNVEV (reference sequence). The CDR3 totals 13 residues. The CDR3 is CASSLKGPYEQYF. The CDR3, as DNA: TGTGCCAGCAGTTTAAAGGGCCCCTACGAGCAGTACTTC.

The gene calls are TRBV27 and TRBJ2-1, with TRBD2 identical over 10 bases. CDR3 length: 18 residues. The germline V gene has CDR1 MNHEY and CDR2 SMNVEV (reference sequence). V lost 1 base, J lost 5 bases, and 11 bases stayed unmatched. The CDR3 DNA follows: TGTGCCAGCAGTTTATATAGGAGGACTAGCGGAATCGACAATGAGCAGTTCTTC. The encoded protein is CASSLYRRTSGIDNEQFF.

The rearrangement uses TRBV5-1 and TRBJ2-1; D may be TRBD1 or TRBD2 (5 bases each). The V end lost 2 bases, the J end lost 6 bases, and 21 bases lay between the germline ends. The germline V gene has CDR1 SGHRS and CDR2 YFSETQ. The CDR3 covers 17 residues. Here the CDR3 reads CASSFNPQGSGSNEQFF. CDR3 in DNA: TGCGCCAGCAGCTTCAACCCGCAGGGTTCTGGGAGCAATGAGCAGTTCTTC.

The chain carries TRBV7-9 and TRBJ1-5; D remains unclear. Trimming left V 3 bases short and J 0 bases short, with 12 bases between. Germline assignment: CDR1 SEHNR and CDR2 FQNEAQ (reference sequence). The CDR3 runs to 16 residues. In nucleotides, the CDR3 is TGTGCCAGCAGCTTCGTGTCGGCAAGTAGCAATCAGCCCCAGCATTTT. Amino acids: CASSFVSASSNQPQHF.

This clone has just one count. J is TRBJ2-2 and V is TRBV25-1, with 7 bases lining up with TRBD1. There are 14 residues in the CDR3. V shed 8 bases and J 4 bases; nucleotides not matched to a gene: 7. Per the germline V gene, CDR1 is MGHDK and CDR2 is SYGVNS. This CDR3 is CASGPGGSTGELFF. Here the CDR3 DNA reads TGTGCCAGCGGCCCAGGGGGTAGCACCGGGGAGCTGTTTTTT.

The V call is TRBV28, the J call TRBJ1-4; a weak D match, TRBD1 (6 bases). Per germline, CDR1 MDHEN and CDR2 SYDVKM. The CDR3 has 12 residues. Trimming removed 6 bases from V and 8 bases from J, with 10 bases in between. The CDR3 DNA sequence: TGTGCCAGCAGCACAGGGATCGAAAAACTGTTTTTT. It encodes CASSTGIEKLFF.

J is TRBJ2-1 and V is TRBV5-4; D is unresolved. The V end was cut by 1 base, the J end by 6 bases, with 8 bases between. The germline V gene encodes CDR1 SGHNT and CDR2 YYREEE (reference sequence). The CDR3 is made up of 13 amino acids. For the CDR3, the DNA is TGTGCCAGCAGCTTGTGGCTTTTCAATGAGCAGTTCTTC. Translating gives CASSLWLFNEQFF.

The rearrangement joins TRBV6-6 to TRBJ1-1, with a tentative D call TRBD1 (6 bases). Trimming took off 3 bases at V and 0 bases at J, with 8 bases between the two ends. Germline V gene data show CDR1 as MNHNY and CDR2 as SVGAGI (reference sequence). The CDR3 covers 14 residues. The CDR3 DNA reads TGTGCCAGCAGTTATCAGGGGATGAACACTGAAGCTTTCTTT. It encodes CASSYQGMNTEAFF.

The chain is built from TRBV18 and TRBJ2-5; a possible D gene is TRBD1 (5 bases). With 3 bases removed from V and 1 base from J, the gap between germline ends came to 21 bases. Germline CDR1 and CDR2: KGHSH and LQKENI. This CDR3 has 18 amino acids. CDR3 nucleotide sequence: TGTGCCAGCTCACCCCTCGGCAGGGTAGGGTCGGCCCAAGAGACCCAGTACTTC. Its protein is CASSPLGRVGSAQETQYF.

The CDR3 region is CASSRQANTEAFF. The CDR3 bases are TGTGCCAGCAGTAGGCAGGCGAACACTGAAGCTTTCTTT. This chain connects TRBV7-8 to TRBJ1-1; unclear D gene. CDR1 SGHVS and CDR2 FQNEAQ come from the germline V gene. V lost 6 bases and J 1 base, leaving 9 bases between the germline ends. The CDR3 covers 13 residues.

This clone came up once. The chain carries TRBV30 and TRBJ2-2, with TRBD1 matching over 9 bases. The trim removed 1 base at V and 4 bases at J, leaving 7 bases unmatched. This CDR3 is 16 amino acids long. Looked up from germline, CDR1 is GTSNPN and CDR2 is SVGIG (reference sequence). The CDR3 DNA sequence: TGTGCCTGGAGTGAATCCGGGACAGGGATCACCGGGGAGCTGTTTTTT. Amino acid sequence: CAWSESGTGITGELFF.

CDR3 residues: CASSRGLGTGQADTQYF. The CDR3 coding sequence is TGTGCCAGCAGTAGGGGGCTGGGGACAGGGCAGGCGGATACGCAGTATTTT. V and J are TRBV2 and TRBJ2-3, with 9 positions matching TRBD1. This CDR3 is built from 17 residues. Germline V gene data show CDR1 as SNHLY and CDR2 as FYNNEI. V was pared by 5 bases and J by 6 bases, with 15 bases of the junction left unmatched.

The chain recombines TRBV5-1 with TRBJ2-2; D ambiguous. V dropped 2 bases and J dropped 2 bases, with 4 bases sitting between them. Germline V gene sequence: CDR1 SGHRS, CDR2 YFSETQ. The CDR3 is made up of 13 amino acids. The CDR3 reads CASSLQNTGELFF. The CDR3 region has the DNA TGCGCCAGCAGCTTACAAAACACCGGGGAGCTGTTTTTT.

The rearrangement uses TRBV14 and TRBJ2-7; 12 nucleotides line up with TRBD2. Trimming took 1 base from V and 6 from J; bases not matched to a gene: 4. CDR3 size: 15 residues. The germline V gene has CDR1 SGHDN and CDR2 FVKESK. This CDR3 reads CASSQGTSGKGEQYF. As DNA, the CDR3 is TGTGCCAGCAGCCAAGGGACTAGCGGGAAGGGCGAGCAGTACTTC.

The table lists this clone with a count of one. The rearrangement links TRBV6-1 to TRBJ2-1; TRBD2 matches at 8 bases. The CDR3 spans 14 residues. Losses at the gene ends were 5 bases for V and 4 bases for J; bases not matched to a gene: 4. Germline-derived CDR1 and CDR2 are MNHNS and SASEGT. The CDR3 bases are TGTGCCAGCAGTCTTAGCGGGAAATACAATGAGCAGTTCTTC. Translation gives CASSLSGKYNEQFF.

The genes are TRBV11-3 and TRBJ2-7; TRBD1 or TRBD2 may be the D gene (5 bases each). The germline V gene encodes CDR1 SGHNT and CDR2 YENEEA. Trimming left V 5 bases short and J 8 bases short, with 13 bases between. The CDR3 is made up of 12 amino acids. This chain's CDR3 is CASSPRPGQQYF. The CDR3 region has the DNA TGTGCCAGCAGCCCGCGACCGGGACAGCAGTACTTC.

This clone appeared once. The chain has TRBV18 and TRBJ2-5, with 8 bases lining up with TRBD1. V lost 2 bases, J lost 4 bases, and 3 bases stayed unmatched. The germline gives CDR1 KGHSH, CDR2 LQKENI. There are 14 residues in the CDR3. CDR3 nucleotides: TGTGCCAGCTCACCAACTGGACAGGGAGAGACCCAGTACTTC. It translates to CASSPTGQGETQYF.

The chain recombines TRBV5-1 with TRBJ1-1; TRBD1 might be the D (6 bases). The germline gives CDR1 SGHRS, CDR2 YFSETQ. The CDR3 runs 12 residues. Trimming pared 4 bases from V and 8 bases from J, leaving 12 bases between. As DNA, the CDR3 is TGCGCCAGCAGCATTGACGGGACAGAAGCTTTCTTT. Its translation is CASSIDGTEAFF.

This chain uses TRBV28 with TRBJ1-4, with D tentatively TRBD1 (6 bases). V lost 6 bases and J 8 bases, leaving 13 bases between the germline ends. Per germline, CDR1 MDHEN and CDR2 SYDVKM. The CDR3 consists of 13 residues. CDR3 sequence reads: CASSNRVEEKLFF. CDR3 sequence (DNA): TGTGCCAGCAGCAACAGGGTTGAGGAAAAACTGTTTTTT.

V is TRBV19 and J is TRBJ1-2; D gene uncertain. With 8 bases removed from V and 5 bases from J, the gap between germline ends came to 12 bases. CDR3 length: 12 amino acids. From germline, CDR1 is LNHDA and CDR2 SQIVND (reference sequence). CDR3 amino acids: CASRREVYGYTF. CDR3 DNA: TGTGCCAGTCGAAGGGAGGTTTATGGCTACACCTTC.